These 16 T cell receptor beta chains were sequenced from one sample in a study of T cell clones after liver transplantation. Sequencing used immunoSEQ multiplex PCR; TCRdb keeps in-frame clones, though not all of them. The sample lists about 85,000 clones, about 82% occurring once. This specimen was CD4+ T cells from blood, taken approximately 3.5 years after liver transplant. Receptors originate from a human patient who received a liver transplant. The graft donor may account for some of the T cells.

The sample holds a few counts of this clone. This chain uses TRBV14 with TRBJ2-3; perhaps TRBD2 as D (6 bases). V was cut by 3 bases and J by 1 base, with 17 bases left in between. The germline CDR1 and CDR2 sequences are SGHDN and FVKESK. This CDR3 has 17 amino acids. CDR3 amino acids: CASSHDRLGEGTDTQYF. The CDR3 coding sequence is TGTGCCAGCAGCCACGACCGACTAGGGGAAGGCACAGATACGCAGTATTTT.

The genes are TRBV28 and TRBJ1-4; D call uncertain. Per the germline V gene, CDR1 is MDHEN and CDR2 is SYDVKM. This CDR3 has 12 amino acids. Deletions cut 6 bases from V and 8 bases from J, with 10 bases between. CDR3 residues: CASSTQTEKLFF. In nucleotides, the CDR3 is TGTGCCAGCAGCACTCAGACGGAAAAACTGTTTTTT.

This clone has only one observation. CDR3 in DNA: TGCGCCAGCAGCTCTCGAATGGGACTTAAGACCGGGGAGCTGTTTTTT. Translating it yields CASSSRMGLKTGELFF. The rearrangement joins TRBV5-1 to TRBJ2-2, with D possibly being TRBD2 (6 bases). Deletions cut 3 bases from V and 5 bases from J, with 17 bases between. The CDR3 runs to 16 residues. Germline V gene data show CDR1 as SGHRS and CDR2 as YFSETQ. Full variable domain (remainder filled in from reference TRBV5-1 and TRBJ2-2): KAGVTQTPRYLIKTRGQQVTLSCSPISGHRSVSWYQQTPGQGLQFLFEYFSETQRNKGNFPGRFSGRQFSNSRSEMNVSTLELGDSALYLCASSSRMGLKTGELFFGEGSRLTVL.

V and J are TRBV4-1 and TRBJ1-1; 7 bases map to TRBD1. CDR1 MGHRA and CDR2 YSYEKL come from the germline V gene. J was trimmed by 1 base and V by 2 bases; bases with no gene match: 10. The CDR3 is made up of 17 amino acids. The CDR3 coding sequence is TGCGCCAGCAGCCAATCCCGGGCCAGGGGGGCGAACACTGAAGCTTTCTTT. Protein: CASSQSRARGANTEAFF.

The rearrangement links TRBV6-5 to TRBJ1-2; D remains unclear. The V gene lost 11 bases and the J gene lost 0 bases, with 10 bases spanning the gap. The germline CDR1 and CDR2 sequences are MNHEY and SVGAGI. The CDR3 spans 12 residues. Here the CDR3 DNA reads TGTGCCTCCCGGTCGGCTAACTATGGCTACACCTTC. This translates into CASRSANYGYTF.

The CDR3 sequence: CASSLGDRGPISNQPQHF. CDR3 nucleotide sequence: TGTGCCAGCAGCTTAGGGGACAGGGGACCGATAAGCAATCAGCCCCAGCATTTT. This chain joins TRBV7-2 and TRBJ1-5, with TRBD1 identical over 10 bases. CDR3 length: 18 amino acids. After removal of 1 base from V and 1 base from J, the junction contained 7 bases not matched to a gene. Per germline, CDR1 SGHTA and CDR2 FQGNSA.

The CDR3 reads CASSSRVPYEQYF. For the CDR3, the DNA is TGTGCCAGCAGCTCTAGGGTTCCCTACGAGCAGTACTTC. The chain combines TRBV28 with TRBJ2-7, with D uncertain. The germline V gene has CDR1 MDHEN and CDR2 SYDVKM. This CDR3 spans 13 amino acids. Trimming removed 6 bases from V and 2 bases from J, with 11 bases in between.

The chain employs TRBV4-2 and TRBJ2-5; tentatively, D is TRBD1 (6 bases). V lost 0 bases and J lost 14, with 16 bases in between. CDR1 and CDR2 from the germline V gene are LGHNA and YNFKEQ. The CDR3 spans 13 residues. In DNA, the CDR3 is TGTGCCAGCAGCCAAGATCCTGGGGGCTGGACCTACTTC. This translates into CASSQDPGGWTYF.

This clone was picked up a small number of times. Here the CDR3 DNA reads TGTGCCAGCAGCAAAGCGCCAACTAGCGGGAGACGCACAGATACGCAGTATTTT. It is translated as CASSKAPTSGRRTDTQYF. J is TRBJ2-3 and V is TRBV21-1; the tabulated D call, TRBD2, remains unverified against the DNA. TRBV21-1 is designated a pseudogene. This CDR3 is 18 amino acids long.

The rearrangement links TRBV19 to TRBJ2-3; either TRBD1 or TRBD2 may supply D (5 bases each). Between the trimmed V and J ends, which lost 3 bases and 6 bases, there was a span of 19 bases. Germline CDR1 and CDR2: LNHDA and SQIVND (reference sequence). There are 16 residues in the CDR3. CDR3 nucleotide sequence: TGTGCCAGTAGTATCCGAGGGGATGGGACCTCGGATACGCAGTATTTT. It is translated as CASSIRGDGTSDTQYF.

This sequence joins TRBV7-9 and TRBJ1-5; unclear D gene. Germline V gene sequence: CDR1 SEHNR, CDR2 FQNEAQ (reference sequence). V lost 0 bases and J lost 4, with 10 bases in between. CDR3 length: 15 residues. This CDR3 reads CASSLALGKNQPQHF. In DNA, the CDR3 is TGTGCCAGCAGCTTAGCGCTGGGTAAAAATCAGCCCCAGCATTTT.

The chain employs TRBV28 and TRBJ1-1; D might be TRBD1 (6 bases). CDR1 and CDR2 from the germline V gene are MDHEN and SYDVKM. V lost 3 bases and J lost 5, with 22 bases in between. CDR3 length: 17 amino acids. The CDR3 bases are TGTGCCAGCAGTTTGCGACAAAACAGGGTGACAGTTACTGAAGCTTTCTTT. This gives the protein CASSLRQNRVTVTEAFF.

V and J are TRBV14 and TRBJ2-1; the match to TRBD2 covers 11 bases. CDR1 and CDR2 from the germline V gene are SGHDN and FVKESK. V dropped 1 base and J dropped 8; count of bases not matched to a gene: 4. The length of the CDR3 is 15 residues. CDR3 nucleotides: TGTGCCAGCAGCCAAGGACTAGCGGGACGGGATGAGCAGTTCTTC. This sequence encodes CASSQGLAGRDEQFF.

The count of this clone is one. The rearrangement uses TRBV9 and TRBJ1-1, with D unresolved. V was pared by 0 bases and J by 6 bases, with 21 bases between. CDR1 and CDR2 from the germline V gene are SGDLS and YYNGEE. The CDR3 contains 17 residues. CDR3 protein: CASSVVNGGIVGSEAFF. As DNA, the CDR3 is TGTGCCAGCAGCGTAGTTAATGGAGGGATAGTTGGCTCTGAAGCTTTCTTT.

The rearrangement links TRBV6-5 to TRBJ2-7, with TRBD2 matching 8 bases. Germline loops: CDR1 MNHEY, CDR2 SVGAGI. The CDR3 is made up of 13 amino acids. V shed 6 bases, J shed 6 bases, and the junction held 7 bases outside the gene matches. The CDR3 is CASRPGGVREQYF. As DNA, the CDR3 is TGTGCCAGCAGGCCGGGGGGGGTTCGCGAGCAGTACTTC.

CDR3 protein: CASSLKLAYNEQFF. As DNA, the CDR3 is TGTGCCAGCAGTTTGAAGCTAGCGTACAATGAGCAGTTCTTC. The V and J genes are TRBV28 and TRBJ2-1, with a possible D match to TRBD2 (6 bases). V lost 3 bases, J lost 4 bases, and 10 bases lay in between. This CDR3 is 14 amino acids long. CDR1 and CDR2 from the germline V gene are MDHEN and SYDVKM.